This T cell receptor (beta chain) stems from a study of blood T cell repertoires in COVID-19. Background on the study: Sample material is recorded as cDNA or gDNA derived from T cells, B-cell-depleted T cells, or PBMCs.

Using immunoSEQ multiplex PCR, the repertoire was profiled, and TCRdb retains in-frame clones only, with some absent. Here the sample spans more than 120,000 clones, 88% being singletons. The CDR3 consists of 16 residues. The V and J ends lost 4 bases and 1 base, in that order; junction bases with no gene match: 1. The germline gives CDR1 SGHTA, CDR2 FQGNSA. The TCR comes from a human donor in a cohort sampled during active COVID-19. The genes are TRBV7-2 and TRBJ2-5; 15 bases are shared with TRBD2. The sample taken for sequencing was peripheral blood. Here the CDR3 reads CASSSGLAGGQETQYF. The CDR3 DNA reads TGTGCCAGCAGCTCGGGACTAGCGGGGGGCCAAGAGACCCAGTACTTC.